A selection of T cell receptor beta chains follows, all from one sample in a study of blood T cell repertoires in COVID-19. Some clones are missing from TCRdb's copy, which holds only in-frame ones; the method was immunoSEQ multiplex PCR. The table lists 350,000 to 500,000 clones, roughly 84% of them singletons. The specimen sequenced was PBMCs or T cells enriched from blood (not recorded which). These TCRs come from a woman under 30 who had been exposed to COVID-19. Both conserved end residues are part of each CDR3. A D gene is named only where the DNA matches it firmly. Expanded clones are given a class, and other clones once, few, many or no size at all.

CDR3 protein: CSVEEIAGTYNEQFF
CDR3 DNA: TGCAGCGTTGAGGAAATAGCGGGAACCTACAATGAGCAGTTCTTC
clone size: NA
V gene: TRBV29-1
D gene: TRBD2
J gene: TRBJ2-1

CDR3 protein: CASSLRGGQETQYF
CDR3 DNA: TGTGCCAGCAGCTTGCGGGGGGGCCAAGAGACCCAGTACTTC
clone size: NA
V gene: TRBV5-4
D gene: TRBD2
J gene: TRBJ2-5

CDR3 protein: CASRDYQETQYF
CDR3 DNA: TGTGCCAGCCGGGACTACCAAGAGACCCAGTACTTC
clone size: NA
V gene: TRBV7-9
D gene: NA
J gene: TRBJ2-5

CDR3 protein: CASSQHSGGDNEQFF
CDR3 DNA: TGCGCCAGCAGCCAACATAGCGGGGGAGACAATGAGCAGTTCTTC
clone size: NA
V gene: TRBV4-1
D gene: TRBD2
J gene: TRBJ2-1

CDR3 protein: CASSLLRLAGEAYNEQFF
CDR3 DNA: TGTGCCAGCAGCTTGCTCCGACTAGCGGGAGAGGCCTACAATGAGCAGTTCTTC
clone size: NA
V gene: TRBV5-4
D gene: TRBD2
J gene: TRBJ2-1

CDR3 protein: CASSQDRGTGDNSPLHF
CDR3 DNA: TGCGCCAGCAGCCAAGATCGGGGGACGGGGGATAATTCACCCCTCCACTTT
clone size: NA
V gene: TRBV4-1
D gene: NA
J gene: TRBJ1-6

CDR3 protein: CASSESPDTAWVTGELFF
CDR3 DNA: TGCGCCAGCAGTGAGTCCCCGGACACGGCCTGGGTTACCGGGGAGCTGTTTTTT
clone size: NA
V gene: TRBV10-1
D gene: NA
J gene: TRBJ2-2

CDR3 protein: CSASSSGGWNTGELFF
CDR3 DNA: TGCAGTGCTAGTTCTAGCGGGGGGTGGAACACCGGGGAGCTGTTTTTT
clone size: NA
V gene: TRBV20-1
D gene: TRBD2
J gene: TRBJ2-2

CDR3 protein: CASSRETVPTANEKLFF
CDR3 DNA: TGTGCCAGCTCTCGGGAAACTGTTCCCACAGCTAATGAAAAACTGTTTTTT
clone size: NA
V gene: TRBV18
D gene: NA
J gene: TRBJ1-4

CDR3 protein: CASTMQAWNYGYTF
CDR3 DNA: TGTGCCAGTACGATGCAGGCTTGGAACTATGGCTACACCTTC
clone size: NA
V gene: TRBV19
D gene: NA
J gene: TRBJ1-2

CDR3 protein: CACVRRGGYSGANVLTF
CDR3 DNA: TGTGCCTGCGTCCGACGGGGGGGCTACTCTGGGGCCAACGTCCTGACTTTC
clone size: NA
V gene: TRBV30
D gene: TRBD2
J gene: TRBJ2-6

CDR3 protein: CASSPGGGTPRRGYTF
CDR3 DNA: TGTGCCAGCTCACCCGGGGGGGGTACCCCACGACGTGGCTACACCTTC
clone size: NA
V gene: TRBV18
D gene: NA
J gene: TRBJ1-2

CDR3 protein: CASSEVGGVYSNQPQHF
CDR3 DNA: TGCGCCAGCAGTGAGGTCGGCGGAGTCTATAGCAATCAGCCCCAGCATTTT
clone size: NA
V gene: TRBV10-1
D gene: NA
J gene: TRBJ1-5

CDR3 protein: CASSQLDSFGEQYF
CDR3 DNA: TGTGCCAGCTCACAGTTGGACTCGTTTGGCGAGCAGTACTTC
clone size: NA
V gene: TRBV18
D gene: NA
J gene: TRBJ2-7

CDR3 protein: CASMSGGAQETQYF
CDR3 DNA: TGTGCCAGCATGAGCGGGGGGGCCCAAGAGACCCAGTACTTC
clone size: NA
V gene: TRBV6-5
D gene: TRBD2
J gene: TRBJ2-5

CDR3 protein: CASSQGANEQYF
CDR3 DNA: TGTGCCAGTAGCCAGGGGGCGAACGAGCAGTACTTC
clone size: NA
V gene: TRBV19
D gene: TRBD1
J gene: TRBJ2-7

CDR3 protein: CASSLQDRDLEEGYTF
CDR3 DNA: TGTGCCAGCAGCTTACAGGACAGGGATTTAGAAGAAGGCTACACCTTC
clone size: NA
V gene: TRBV7-9
D gene: TRBD1
J gene: TRBJ1-2

CDR3 protein: CASSSPGQGFYGYTF
CDR3 DNA: TGTGCCAGCAGTTCACCGGGACAGGGGTTCTATGGCTACACCTTC
clone size: NA
V gene: TRBV6-2/TRBV6-3
D gene: TRBD1
J gene: TRBJ1-2

CDR3 protein: CASSERGNEQFF
CDR3 DNA: TGTGCCAGCAGCGAACGAGGCAATGAGCAGTTCTTC
clone size: NA
V gene: TRBV9
D gene: NA
J gene: TRBJ2-1

CDR3 protein: CASSFRDISGNTIYF
CDR3 DNA: TGTGCCAGCAGTTTCCGGGACATCTCTGGAAACACCATATATTTT
clone size: NA
V gene: TRBV6-6
D gene: NA
J gene: TRBJ1-3

CDR3 protein: CASSSGTSASTDTQYF
CDR3 DNA: TGTGCCAGCAGCTCCGGGACTAGCGCTAGCACAGATACGCAGTATTTT
clone size: NA
V gene: TRBV5-4
D gene: TRBD2
J gene: TRBJ2-3

CDR3 protein: CASSQLTGQEAFF
CDR3 DNA: TGCGCCAGCAGCCAACTCACAGGGCAAGAAGCTTTCTTT
clone size: NA
V gene: TRBV4-1
D gene: NA
J gene: TRBJ1-1

CDR3 protein: CARTASSGNTIYF
CDR3 DNA: TGTGCCAGGACAGCTAGCTCTGGAAACACCATATATTTT
clone size: few
V gene: TRBV2
D gene: NA
J gene: TRBJ1-3

CDR3 protein: CASSYSRTSEQEQFF
CDR3 DNA: TGTGCCAGCAGTTACTCCCGGACTAGCGAACAGGAGCAGTTCTTC
clone size: NA
V gene: TRBV6-5
D gene: TRBD2
J gene: TRBJ2-1

CDR3 protein: CASSSTSDEQFF
CDR3 DNA: TGTGCCAGCAGCAGCACTAGCGATGAGCAGTTCTTC
clone size: NA
V gene: TRBV5-4
D gene: TRBD2
J gene: TRBJ2-1

CDR3 protein: CASSLGLPGSEQYF
CDR3 DNA: TGTGCCAGCAGCTTAGGTTTGCCAGGTTCCGAGCAGTACTTC
clone size: NA
V gene: TRBV7-2
D gene: NA
J gene: TRBJ2-7

CDR3 protein: CASSPSGGYSYEQYF
CDR3 DNA: TGTGCCAGCAGCCCCAGCGGGGGGTACTCCTACGAGCAGTACTTC
clone size: few
V gene: TRBV27
D gene: TRBD2
J gene: TRBJ2-7

CDR3 protein: CASSQDPTGQGTYEQYF
CDR3 DNA: TGTGCCAGCAGCCAAGATCCCACGGGGCAGGGGACCTACGAGCAGTACTTC
clone size: few
V gene: TRBV4-2
D gene: NA
J gene: TRBJ2-7

CDR3 protein: CASSQEWRGRAIQYF
CDR3 DNA: TGCGCCAGCAGCCAAGAATGGCGGGGCAGGGCCATTCAGTACTTC
clone size: NA
V gene: TRBV4-1
D gene: NA
J gene: TRBJ2-4

CDR3 protein: CASSPYTGGASGANVLTF
CDR3 DNA: TGTGCCAGCTCACCATACACAGGGGGCGCGTCTGGGGCCAACGTCCTGACTTTC
clone size: NA
V gene: TRBV18
D gene: TRBD1
J gene: TRBJ2-6

CDR3 protein: CASSEAEVQYF
CDR3 DNA: TGCGCCAGCAGTGAGGCCGAGGTGCAGTACTTC
clone size: NA
V gene: TRBV10-2
D gene: NA
J gene: TRBJ2-7

CDR3 protein: CASSLAGVQETQYF
CDR3 DNA: TGTGCCAGCAGCTTAGCAGGGGTTCAAGAGACCCAGTACTTC
clone size: NA
V gene: TRBV7-2
D gene: NA
J gene: TRBJ2-5

CDR3 protein: CASRQIPYGYTF
CDR3 DNA: TGCGCCAGCCGACAGATTCCTTATGGCTACACCTTC
clone size: NA
V gene: TRBV10-1
D gene: NA
J gene: TRBJ1-2

CDR3 protein: CASSTTGYSNQPQHF
CDR3 DNA: TGTGCCAGCAGTACCACAGGGTATAGCAATCAGCCCCAGCATTTT
clone size: NA
V gene: TRBV6-5
D gene: NA
J gene: TRBJ1-5

CDR3 protein: CASSAGGEGTDTQYF
CDR3 DNA: TGCGCCAGCAGTGCGGGGGGAGAGGGCACAGATACGCAGTATTTT
clone size: NA
V gene: TRBV10-2
D gene: TRBD2
J gene: TRBJ2-3

CDR3 protein: CSVEGGDGGNEQFF
CDR3 DNA: TGCAGCGTTGAAGGCGGGGACGGAGGGAATGAGCAGTTCTTC
clone size: NA
V gene: TRBV29-1
D gene: NA
J gene: TRBJ2-1

CDR3 protein: CATSGLGSGGSEQFF
CDR3 DNA: TGTGCCACCAGTGGACTGGGTAGCGGGGGATCGGAGCAGTTCTTC
clone size: NA
V gene: TRBV24-1
D gene: TRBD2
J gene: TRBJ2-1

CDR3 protein: CATSPGTSTDTQYF
CDR3 DNA: TGTGCCACCTCGCCGGGGACTAGCACAGATACGCAGTATTTT
clone size: NA
V gene: TRBV10-3
D gene: NA
J gene: TRBJ2-3

CDR3 protein: CSASGSSPQQYF
CDR3 DNA: TGCAGTGCTAGTGGTTCTAGCCCCCAACAGTACTTC
clone size: once
V gene: TRBV20-1
D gene: NA
J gene: TRBJ2-7

CDR3 protein: CASSSRQGGSYGYTF
CDR3 DNA: TGTGCCAGCAGCTCTCGACAGGGTGGAAGCTATGGCTACACCTTC
clone size: once
V gene: TRBV5-4
D gene: TRBD1
J gene: TRBJ1-2

CDR3 protein: CAISEMPGGLFF
CDR3 DNA: TGTGCCATCAGTGAAATGCCCGGGGGACTGTTTTTT
clone size: NA
V gene: TRBV10-3
D gene: NA
J gene: TRBJ1-4

CDR3 protein: CASSVELAGGLEDTQYF
CDR3 DNA: TGTGCCAGCAGCGTAGAACTAGCGGGGGGGTTAGAGGATACGCAGTATTTT
clone size: once
V gene: TRBV9
D gene: TRBD2
J gene: TRBJ2-3

CDR3 protein: CASSYRGQGNTEAFF
CDR3 DNA: TGTGCCAGTTCGTACCGTGGACAGGGGAACACTGAAGCTTTCTTT
clone size: NA
V gene: TRBV19
D gene: TRBD1
J gene: TRBJ1-1

CDR3 protein: CASSVNRASYEQYF
CDR3 DNA: TGTGCCAGCAGCGTGAACAGGGCGTCCTACGAGCAGTACTTC
clone size: NA
V gene: TRBV6-5
D gene: NA
J gene: TRBJ2-7

CDR3 protein: CASSLRGSDEKLFF
CDR3 DNA: TGTGCCAGCAGTTTAAGAGGGTCGGATGAAAAACTGTTTTTT
clone size: NA
V gene: TRBV27
D gene: NA
J gene: TRBJ1-4

CDR3 protein: CASSLVGGRLNTEAFF
CDR3 DNA: TGTGCCAGCAGCTTAGTCGGGGGGCGGTTGAACACTGAAGCTTTCTTT
clone size: NA
V gene: TRBV11-2
D gene: NA
J gene: TRBJ1-1

CDR3 protein: CASRLSPYEQGVNTEAFF
CDR3 DNA: TGTGCAAGTCGCTTATCCCCCTACGAACAGGGAGTTAACACTGAAGCTTTCTTT
clone size: NA
V gene: TRBV12-2
D gene: NA
J gene: TRBJ1-1

CDR3 protein: CASSSSGYYGYTF
CDR3 DNA: TGTGCCAGCAGTTCCTCGGGGTACTATGGCTACACCTTC
clone size: NA
V gene: TRBV28
D gene: NA
J gene: TRBJ1-2

CDR3 protein: CATNGGGGNTDTQYF
CDR3 DNA: TGTGCCACCAACGGCGGCGGGGGGAACACAGATACGCAGTATTTT
clone size: once
V gene: TRBV11-2
D gene: TRBD2
J gene: TRBJ2-3

CDR3 protein: CASSLGHAREKLFF
CDR3 DNA: TGTGCCAGCAGTTTGGGACATGCTCGGGAAAAACTGTTTTTT
clone size: NA
V gene: TRBV28
D gene: NA
J gene: TRBJ1-4

CDR3 protein: CASSLFNRDYGYTF
CDR3 DNA: TGTGCCAGCAGTTTATTTAACAGGGACTATGGCTACACCTTC
clone size: NA
V gene: TRBV28
D gene: NA
J gene: TRBJ1-2

CDR3 protein: CASSPGWDTIYF
CDR3 DNA: TGTGCCAGCAGCCCAGGGTGGGACACCATATATTTT
clone size: NA
V gene: TRBV7-2
D gene: NA
J gene: TRBJ1-3

CDR3 protein: CASNPGTGAETQYF
CDR3 DNA: TGCGCCAGCAACCCCGGGACAGGGGCCGAGACCCAGTACTTC
clone size: NA
V gene: TRBV5-1
D gene: TRBD1
J gene: TRBJ2-5